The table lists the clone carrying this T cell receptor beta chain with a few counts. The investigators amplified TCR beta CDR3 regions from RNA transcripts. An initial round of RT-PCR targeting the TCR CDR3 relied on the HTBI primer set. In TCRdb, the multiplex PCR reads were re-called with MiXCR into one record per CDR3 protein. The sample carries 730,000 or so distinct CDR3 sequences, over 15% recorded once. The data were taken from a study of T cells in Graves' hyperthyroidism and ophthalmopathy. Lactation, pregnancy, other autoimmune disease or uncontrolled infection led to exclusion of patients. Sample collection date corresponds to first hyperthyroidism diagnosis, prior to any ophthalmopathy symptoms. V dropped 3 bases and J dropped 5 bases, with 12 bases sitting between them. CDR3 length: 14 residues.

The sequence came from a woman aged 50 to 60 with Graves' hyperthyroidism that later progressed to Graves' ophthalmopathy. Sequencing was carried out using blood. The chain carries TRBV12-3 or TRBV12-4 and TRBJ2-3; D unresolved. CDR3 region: CASSFGPPQDTQYF. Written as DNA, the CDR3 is TGTGCCAGCAGTTTCGGCCCCCCCCAAGATACGCAGTATTTT.